Below, one T cell receptor beta chain is given with its context. The data are from a study of T-cell reconstitution after alpha-beta-depleted transplantation in children. CDR1 and CDR2 (germline): SGHTA, FQGNSA. V was trimmed by 0 bases and J by 6 bases, leaving 14 bases between them. The CDR3 is 16 residues long. It was with unique molecular identifiers that the TCRbeta library was prepared. TCRdb re-derived calls from the PCR reads in MiXCR, one entry per CDR3 protein. The data show around 600,000 distinct CDR3 sequences, around 17% seen once. The source material was PBMCs from the stem cell graft donor, sampled from the stem cell graft. This TCR derives from a human donor who donated a stem cell graft to a child with acute myeloid leukemia. The chain joins TRBV7-2 to TRBJ1-4; the D is unclear. CDR3 in amino acids: CASSLAPGLTDEKLFF. CDR3 sequence (DNA): TGTGCCAGCAGCTTAGCGCCAGGACTCACCGATGAAAAACTGTTTTTT.